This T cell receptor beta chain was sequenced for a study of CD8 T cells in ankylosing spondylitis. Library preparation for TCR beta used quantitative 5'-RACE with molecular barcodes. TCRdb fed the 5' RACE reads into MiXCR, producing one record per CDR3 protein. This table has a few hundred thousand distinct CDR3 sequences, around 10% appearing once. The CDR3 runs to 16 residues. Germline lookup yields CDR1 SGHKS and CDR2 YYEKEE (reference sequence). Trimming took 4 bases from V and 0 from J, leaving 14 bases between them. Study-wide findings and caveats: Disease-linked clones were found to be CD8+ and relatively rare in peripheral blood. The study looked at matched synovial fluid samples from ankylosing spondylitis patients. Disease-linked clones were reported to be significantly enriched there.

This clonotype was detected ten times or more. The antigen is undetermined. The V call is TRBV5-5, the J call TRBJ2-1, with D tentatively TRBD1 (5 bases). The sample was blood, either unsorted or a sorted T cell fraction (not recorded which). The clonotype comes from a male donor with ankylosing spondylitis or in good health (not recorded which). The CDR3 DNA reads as TGTGCCAGCAGCCTCAGGGAACTTAGCTCCTACAATGAGCAGTTCTTC. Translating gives CASSLRELSSYNEQFF.